This TCR beta chain stems from a study of blood T cell repertoires in COVID-19. Study-wide background: In each case, the material was cDNA or gDNA derived from T cells, B-cell-depleted T cells, or PBMCs.

Clones were sequenced by immunoSEQ multiplex PCR, and TCRdb holds only the in-frame ones, with some missing. The sample lists about 220,000 clones; roughly 90% were seen once. This clone has a single count. Recruits, aged roughly 18 to 100 years, lived in 24 US areas. Exposed study participants had met a COVID-19 case within 2 weeks before entry. This CDR3 has 18 amino acids. CDR1 SGHVS and CDR2 FQNEAQ come from the germline V gene. V was pared by 7 bases and J by 3 bases, with 20 bases of the junction left unmatched. The clonotype was recovered from a man aged 30 to 39 who had been exposed to COVID-19. The source material was PBMCs or T cells enriched from blood (not recorded which). V gene TRBV7-8 combines with J gene TRBJ1-1; 7 bases match TRBD1. CDR3 protein: CASTFDTGTEALDTEAFF. In DNA, the CDR3 is TGTGCCAGCACCTTTGATACCGGGACAGAGGCCCTGGACACTGAAGCTTTCTTT.